This T cell receptor (beta chain) appears in the sequencing data of a study of blood T cell repertoires in COVID-19. Turning to the study itself: The United States, Italy and Spain provided the acute and convalescent COVID-19 samples.

CDR1 LNHDA and CDR2 SQIVND come from the germline V gene (reference sequence). V was trimmed by 4 bases and J by 5 bases, leaving 18 bases between them. This CDR3 has 15 residues. Only in-frame clones appear in the TCRdb table, and some are missing; sequencing was by immunoSEQ multiplex PCR. The table records approximately 68,000 clones, roughly 82% of them present only once. The sample consisted of peripheral blood. The chain has TRBV19 and TRBJ2-7; possibly TRBD2 for D (6 bases). The source of this sequence is a human donor in a cohort sampled during active COVID-19. CDR3 residues: CASSTGTISGDEQYF. The CDR3 nucleotides are TGTGCCAGTAGTACAGGGACGATTAGCGGCGACGAGCAGTACTTC.